The rows below give T cell receptor beta chains drawn from one sample of a study of shared clonotypes between healthy human individuals. Repertoires were generated with immunoSEQ multiplex PCR, while TCRdb's copy carries only in-frame clones and drops some. The data show about 700,000 clones, with 92% seen just once and approximately 24% held by the top ten. Sequenced sample: naive CD8+ T cells sorted from blood. These receptors were collected from a man aged 25-45 years in good health. The CDR3 runs from the conserved cysteine through the conserved F or W.

V gene | CDR3 protein
TRBV9 | CASSSRLAGDYNEQFF
TRBV9 | CASSVGQGGYEQYF
TRBV19 | CASSPSVGQGQNQPQHF
TRBV5-4 | CASSRSNLAGAYNEQFF
TRBV5-5 | CASSPLRDSSTDTQYF
TRBV4-1 | CASSQDQISLAGGRETQYF
TRBV11-2 | CASSRAGNKHQPQHF
TRBV27 | CASSFISGFSEQYF
TRBV10-3 | CAISELTVRYNEQFF
TRBV4-1 | CASSFGDTQYF
TRBV5-5 | CASSLEAGSSDEQFF
TRBV7-9 | CASSLEGQGSEQYF
TRBV15 | CATSDGRTSGRTDTQYF
TRBV5-1 | CASSPITVIGGNYGYTF
TRBV29-1 | CSVEGRGRELFF